This T cell receptor beta chain was retrieved from a study of monozygotic twins with inflammatory bowel disease. CDR3 length: 16 residues. From germline, CDR1 is SGHTA and CDR2 FQGNSA. TCRdb reanalyzed the 5' RACE reads, giving one entry per CDR3 protein sequence and no DNA. Its listing shows roughly 300,000 distinct CDR3 sequences. J is TRBJ2-3 and V is TRBV7-2. The receptor was derived from a human donor with ulcerative colitis or Crohn's disease, or a healthy co-twin of an affected twin (not recorded which). Sequenced material: blood. The chain's CDR3 is CASSLGVGVNTDTQYF.